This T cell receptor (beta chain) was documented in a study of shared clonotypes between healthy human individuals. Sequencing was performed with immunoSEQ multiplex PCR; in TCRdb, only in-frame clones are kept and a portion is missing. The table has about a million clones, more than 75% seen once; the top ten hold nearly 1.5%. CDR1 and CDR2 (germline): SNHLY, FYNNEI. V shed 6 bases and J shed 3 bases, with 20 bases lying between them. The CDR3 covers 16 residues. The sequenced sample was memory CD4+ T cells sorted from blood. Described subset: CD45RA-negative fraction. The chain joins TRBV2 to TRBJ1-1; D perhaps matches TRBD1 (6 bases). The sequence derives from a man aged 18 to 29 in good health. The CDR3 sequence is CASRKTGRGRDTEAFF. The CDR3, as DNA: TGTGCCAGCAGGAAGACAGGTAGGGGGAGAGACACTGAAGCTTTCTTT.